This TCR beta chain was observed in a study of identical twins. V shed 3 bases, J shed 2 bases, and the junction held 10 bases outside the gene matches. Germline V gives CDR1 SGHTA, CDR2 FQGTGA. The CDR3 spans 18 residues. Each CDR3 protein is one row after TCRdb ran MiXCR on the 5' RACE reads. The data show 350,000 to 400,000 distinct CDR3 sequences, approximately 9.1% seen once. What was sequenced was naive T cells sorted from blood. The gene calls are TRBV7-3 and TRBJ2-3, with TRBD2 matching 11 bases. This clonotype originated in a woman aged 50 to 65 in good health. CDR3 coding DNA: TGTGCCAGCAGCTTTCTCGGACTAGCGGGTCCCCTCACAGATACGCAGTATTTT. Protein product: CASSFLGLAGPLTDTQYF.